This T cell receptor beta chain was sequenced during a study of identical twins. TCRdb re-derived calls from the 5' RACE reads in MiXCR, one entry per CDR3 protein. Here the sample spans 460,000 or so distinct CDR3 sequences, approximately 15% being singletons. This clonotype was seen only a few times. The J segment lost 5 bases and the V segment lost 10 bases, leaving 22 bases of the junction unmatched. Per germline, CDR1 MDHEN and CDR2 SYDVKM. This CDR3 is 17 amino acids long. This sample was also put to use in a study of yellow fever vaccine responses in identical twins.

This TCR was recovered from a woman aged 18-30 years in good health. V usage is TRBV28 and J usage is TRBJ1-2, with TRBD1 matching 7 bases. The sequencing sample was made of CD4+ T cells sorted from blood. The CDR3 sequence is CATEEGAYYRGGYGYTF. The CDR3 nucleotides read TGTGCCACCGAAGAGGGGGCATACTACCGAGGAGGTTATGGCTACACCTTC.